The 20 T cell receptor beta chains below come from one sample, sequenced in a study of T cells in pancreatic ductal adenocarcinoma. Clones were sequenced by immunoSEQ multiplex PCR, and TCRdb holds only the in-frame ones, with some missing. The sample yields roughly 8,800 clones, around 66% seen once. No neoadjuvant therapy was given to the selected pancreatic ductal adenocarcinoma patients before their surgery. Material: pancreatic tumor tissue. Receptor source: a human donor with pancreatic ductal adenocarcinoma.

The chain uses TRBV7-3 and TRBJ1-1; D remains unclear. With 4 bases removed from V and 4 bases from J, the gap between germline ends came to 7 bases. The CDR3 is 12 amino acids. Germline CDR1 SGHTA, CDR2 FQGTGA. Here the CDR3 reads CASSSPGTEAFF. The CDR3 DNA reads TGTGCCAGCAGCTCCCCGGGCACTGAAGCTTTCTTT.

The chain combines TRBV6-5 with TRBJ2-7, with D possibly TRBD1 on 5 matching bases. Trimming shortened V by 6 bases and J by 6 bases, and 9 bases separated the two germline ends. Germline V lookup: CDR1 MNHEY, CDR2 SVGAGI. The CDR3 has 11 residues. The CDR3 spells CASRGPSEQYF. In DNA, the CDR3 is TGTGCCAGCAGGGGGCCTAGCGAGCAGTACTTC.

This chain joins TRBV18 and TRBJ2-7; TRBD1 might be the D (6 bases). The germline V gene has CDR1 KGHSH and CDR2 LQKENI. V gave up 5 bases and J gave up 3 bases, with 29 bases separating them. The CDR3 is made up of 19 amino acids. The CDR3 reads CASSISGTPQAAVSYEQYF. The CDR3, as DNA: TGTGCCAGCTCAATATCCGGGACACCCCAGGCGGCGGTGAGCTACGAGCAGTACTTC.

The rearrangement joins TRBV10-1 to TRBJ1-3, with D possibly being TRBD1 (5 bases). The CDR3 consists of 13 residues. Germline CDR1 and CDR2: WNHNN and SYGVQD (reference sequence). Trimming stripped 8 bases from V and 1 base from J, with 9 bases between. Here the CDR3 reads CASAAGSGNTIYF. The CDR3 DNA sequence: TGCGCCAGCGCCGCAGGGTCTGGAAACACCATATATTTT.

This clone was seen a single time. Other DNA sequences from this sample encode an identical CDR3 as well. The chain employs TRBV7-3 and TRBJ2-3, with 7 bases lining up with TRBD1. The junction had 5 bases not matched to a gene; V was cut back by 5 bases and J by 0 bases. This CDR3 contains 15 residues. Germline CDR1 and CDR2: SGHTA and FQGTGA. This chain's CDR3 is CASSPLGQSTDTQYF. CDR3 DNA sequence: TGTGCCAGCAGCCCCCTGGGACAGAGCACAGATACGCAGTATTTT. The full variable domain, rest sourced from reference TRBV7-3 and TRBJ2-3, is GAGVSQTPSNKVTEKGKYVELRCDPISGHTALYWYRQSLGQGPEFLIYFQGTGAADDSGLPNDRFFAVRPEGSVSTLKIQRTERGDSAVYLCASSPLGQSTDTQYFGPGTRLTVL.

This chain connects TRBV10-2 to TRBJ1-4; D remains ambiguous. The V gene's germline CDR1 is WSHSY and CDR2 SAAADI. The length of the CDR3 is 13 residues. V lost 10 bases and J 6 bases, leaving 15 bases between the germline ends. The chain's CDR3 is CATRAGWDEKLFF. CDR3 nucleotides: TGCGCCACCCGGGCAGGCTGGGATGAAAAACTGTTTTTT.

In this sample, this clone turned up once. Distinct nucleotide sequences in the sample also encode this CDR3. The gene calls are TRBV5-1 and TRBJ2-3; D not certain. The ends were cut back, 0 bases at V and 3 bases at J, with 11 bases in the middle. The CDR3 extends over 15 amino acids. Germline CDR1 reads SGHRS; CDR2 reads YFSETQ. The CDR3 region has the DNA TGCGCCAGCAGCTTGGGAGCTCTGAGGACAGATACGCAGTATTTT. This gives the protein CASSLGALRTDTQYF.

In its sample, this clone is medium-sized. This sequence joins TRBV6-5 and TRBJ2-3; D may be TRBD1 (6 bases). V dropped 6 bases and J dropped 0 bases, with 10 bases sitting between them. The CDR3 totals 14 residues. CDR1 and CDR2 from the germline V gene are MNHEY and SVGAGI. CDR3 bases: TGTGCCAGCAGCCAGGACAGTAGCACAGATACGCAGTATTTT. Translating gives CASSQDSSTDTQYF.

This clone is a singleton in its sample. The rearrangement links TRBV5-1 to TRBJ1-1, with TRBD1 identical over 7 bases. V was pared by 3 bases and J by 2 bases, with 4 bases of the junction left unmatched. The CDR3 is 14 amino acids. Germline assignment: CDR1 SGHRS and CDR2 YFSETQ. The CDR3 is CASSSGQPNTEAFF. The CDR3 DNA reads as TGCGCCAGCAGCTCGGGACAGCCAAACACTGAAGCTTTCTTT.

The chain combines TRBV4-2 with TRBJ2-1, with 7 bases identical to TRBD2. This CDR3 is built from 15 residues. The V and J ends lost 2 bases and 8 bases, in that order; junction bases with no gene match: 9. The germline V gene has CDR1 LGHNA and CDR2 YNFKEQ. CDR3 in amino acids: CASSQWGGGLYEQFF. The CDR3 DNA sequence: TGTGCCAGCAGCCAATGGGGCGGGGGTCTCTATGAGCAGTTCTTC.

The genes are TRBV7-3 and TRBJ2-7; D is possibly TRBD2 (5 bases). The CDR3 length is 14 residues. From germline, CDR1 is SGHTA and CDR2 FQGTGA. V lost 4 bases and J lost 0, with 10 bases in between. CDR3 sequence: CASSSRGFSYEQYF. CDR3 nucleotides: TGTGCCAGCAGCTCCCGGGGATTCTCCTACGAGCAGTACTTC. The full variable domain, completed using reference TRBV7-3 and TRBJ2-7, is GAGVSQTPSNKVTEKGKYVELRCDPISGHTALYWYRQSLGQGPEFLIYFQGTGAADDSGLPNDRFFAVRPEGSVSTLKIQRTERGDSAVYLCASSSRGFSYEQYFGPGTRLTVT.

The count of this clone is one. The V and J genes are TRBV2 and TRBJ2-6; D remains ambiguous. The CDR3 has 16 residues. Germline loops: CDR1 SNHLY, CDR2 FYNNEI. Between the trimmed V and J ends, which lost 1 base and 0 bases, there was a span of 7 bases. In DNA form, the CDR3 reads TGTGCCAGCAGTGAAGAGCGCTTCTCTGGGGCCAACGTCCTGACTTTC. Its translation is CASSEERFSGANVLTF. Full variable domain (outside the CDR3, taken from reference TRBV2 and TRBJ2-6): EPEVTQTPSHQVTQMGQEVILRCVPISNHLYFYWYRQILGQKVEFLVSFYNNEISEKSEIFDDQFSVERPDGSNFTLKIRSTKLEDSAMYFCASSEERFSGANVLTFGAGSRLTVL.

This chain links TRBV7-8 with TRBJ2-1, with D possibly being TRBD1 (6 bases). This CDR3 comprises 13 residues. Germline loops: CDR1 SGHVS, CDR2 FQNEAQ. V lost 1 base to trimming and J lost 6 bases, with 7 bases between them. The CDR3 nucleotides read TGTGCCAGCAGCTTAGTAGGGGGCAATGAGCAGTTCTTC. This encodes CASSLVGGNEQFF.

The gene calls are TRBV5-5 and TRBJ1-1; a weak D match, TRBD1 (6 bases). Per germline, CDR1 SGHKS and CDR2 YYEKEE (reference sequence). Trimming took 0 bases from V and 5 from J, leaving 11 bases between them. This CDR3 spans 14 amino acids. The CDR3 DNA sequence: TGTGCCAGCAGCTTGGGGGGGCGCTTAACTGAAGCTTTCTTT. Protein product: CASSLGGRLTEAFF.

The V gene is TRBV5-4, the J gene TRBJ2-3, with D possibly matching TRBD2 (5 bases). This CDR3 is built from 12 residues. Germline V gives CDR1 SGHNT, CDR2 YYREEE (reference sequence). Trimming took 0 bases from V and 6 from J, leaving 5 bases between them. CDR3 DNA sequence: TGTGCCAGCAGCTTGGGGGAGGATACGCAGTATTTT. Its translation is CASSLGEDTQYF.

The rearrangement uses TRBV9 and TRBJ1-3; D remains ambiguous. The CDR3 has 14 residues. Trimming took off 3 bases at V and 2 bases at J, with 9 bases between the two ends. CDR1 is SGDLS, CDR2 YYNGEE, per germline. Written as DNA, the CDR3 is TGTGCCAGCAGCGACCTGTGGGCTGGAAACACCATATATTTT. Its translation: CASSDLWAGNTIYF. Full variable domain (missing parts from reference TRBV9 and TRBJ1-3): DSGVTQTPKHLITATGQRVTLRCSPRSGDLSVYWYQQSLDQGLQFLIQYYNGEERAKGNILERFSAQQFPDLHSELNLSSLELGDSALYFCASSDLWAGNTIYFGEGSWLTVV.

As concerns this clone: Relative to the germline gene, one junction end is altered; a read error may explain this. V and J are TRBV2 and TRBJ1-5; 9 bases are a match to TRBD1. The CDR3 is 15 amino acids. The V gene's germline CDR1 is SNHLY and CDR2 FYNNEI. CDR3 loop: CASSDRTGGKQPQHF. The CDR3 nucleotides are TGTGCCAGCAGTGATAGAACAGGGGGCAAACAGCCCCAGCATTTT.

By share of the sample, this clone is medium-sized. This sequence joins TRBV19 and TRBJ2-3; D gene uncertain. CDR1 is LNHDA and CDR2 is SQIVND in the germline V gene (reference sequence). The CDR3 contains 13 residues. V lost 3 bases and J lost 5, with 9 bases in between. Written as DNA, the CDR3 is TGTGCCAGTAGTATGGGGAATTTAGATACGCAGTATTTT. It codes for CASSMGNLDTQYF.

The chain is built from TRBV19 and TRBJ1-6, with D hard to call. Germline values: CDR1 LNHDA, CDR2 SQIVND (reference sequence). The CDR3 runs 16 residues. V lost 1 base, J lost 3 bases, and 10 bases lay in between. CDR3 DNA: TGTGCCAGTAGTATAGGAATCGGCTTCTATAATTCACCCCTCCACTTT. This gives the protein CASSIGIGFYNSPLHF.

The rearrangement links TRBV7-8 to TRBJ2-6; no clear D. The V gene lost 3 bases and the J gene lost 0 bases, with 15 bases spanning the gap. The CDR3 sequence is 18 residues long. Germline assignment: CDR1 SGHVS and CDR2 FQNEAQ. The CDR3 sequence is CASSLAPNRSSGANVLTF. The CDR3 DNA sequence: TGTGCCAGCAGCTTGGCTCCTAATAGAAGCTCTGGGGCCAACGTCCTGACTTTC. The whole variable domain, filled in from reference TRBV7-8 and TRBJ2-6, reads GAGVSQSPRYKVAKRGQDVALRCDPISGHVSLFWYQQALGQGPEFLTYFQNEAQLDKSGLPSDRFFAERPEGSVSTLKIQRTQQEDSAVYLCASSLAPNRSSGANVLTFGAGSRLTVL.